Below, 27 T cell receptor beta chains from the same sample are listed, as sequenced in a study of OX40 agonist ivuxolimab in advanced cancers. Libraries were prepared through the immunoSEQ multiplex PCR assay. TCRdb re-hosts the immuneACCESS table, in-frame sequences only. Its copies lack some clones; in the studies checked, an unresolved V gene accounts for under half of them, and the cause for the rest is not known. This sample comprises around 67,000 clones, 85% of them detected only once. Over 2% of the sample belongs to the ten largest clones. The specimen comprised CD4+ or CD8+ T cells sorted from blood, sampled in a trial of the OX40 agonist ivuxolimab. Receptors were obtained from an adult with an advanced solid tumor such as melanoma, head and neck, liver or kidney cancer.

The J gene is TRBJ2-7, the V gene TRBV5-5, with 7 bases fitting TRBD1. Germline trimming cut 3 bases from V and 5 bases from J; bases unmatched to any gene: 14. The germline V gene encodes CDR1 SGHKS and CDR2 YYEKEE (reference sequence). CDR3 size: 16 residues. The CDR3 nucleotides are TGTGCCAGCAGCTCACGAAATCCCTTCGACAGGGACGAGCAGTACTTC. As protein: CASSSRNPFDRDEQYF.

V gene TRBV14 combines with J gene TRBJ2-3, with D uncertain. Germline V lookup: CDR1 SGHDN, CDR2 FVKESK. The CDR3 runs 14 residues. Trimming left V 4 bases short and J 1 base short, with 9 bases between. The CDR3 sequence: CASSRLSGTDTQYF. CDR3 in DNA: TGTGCCAGCAGCCGACTTTCAGGCACAGATACGCAGTATTTT.

This sequence joins TRBV6-6 and TRBJ2-7; D gene uncertain. Between the trimmed V and J ends, which lost 2 bases and 7 bases, there was a span of 12 bases. The germline CDR1 and CDR2 sequences are MNHNY and SVGAGI (reference sequence). The CDR3 has 13 residues. CDR3 sequence: CASSYVDLKEQYF. Here the CDR3 DNA reads TGTGCCAGCAGTTACGTCGACCTGAAGGAGCAGTACTTC.

This clone was seen a few times. The rearrangement uses TRBV5-1 and TRBJ1-2; no clear D. Deletions cut 0 bases from V and 4 bases from J, with 10 bases between. In germline, CDR1 is SGHRS, CDR2 YFSETQ. This CDR3 is 14 amino acids long. The CDR3 DNA follows: TGCGCCAGCAGCTTGGATCAGTCCGGCTATGGCTACACCTTC. Encoded protein: CASSLDQSGYGYTF.

The chain joins TRBV28 to TRBJ1-4; D remains unclear. Germline values: CDR1 MDHEN, CDR2 SYDVKM. This CDR3 region has 12 residues. V was shortened by 7 bases and J by 10 bases, with 13 bases between the two germline ends. The CDR3 DNA reads TGTGCCAGCAAAACGGGAGGTGTAAAACTGTTTTTT. This gives the protein CASKTGGVKLFF.

The genes are TRBV18 and TRBJ2-1; 8 bases agree with TRBD1. J gave up 5 bases and V 3 bases, and 0 bases lay outside the gene matches. The CDR3 has 13 amino acids. Germline CDR1 KGHSH, CDR2 LQKENI. CDR3 protein: CASSPGQDNEQFF. CDR3 in DNA: TGTGCCAGCTCACCGGGACAGGACAATGAGCAGTTCTTC.

This rearrangement joins TRBV5-1 to TRBJ2-5; 8 bases fit TRBD2. J was trimmed by 5 bases and V by 0 bases; bases with no gene match: 3. The CDR3 sequence is 14 residues long. From germline, CDR1 is SGHRS and CDR2 YFSETQ. The CDR3 protein is CASSLGQRGETQYF. In DNA, the CDR3 is TGCGCCAGCAGCTTGGGCCAGCGGGGGGAGACCCAGTACTTC.

V gene TRBV7-2 combines with J gene TRBJ1-2; D is possibly TRBD1 (6 bases). CDR3 size: 13 residues. V was pared by 5 bases and J by 1 base, with 8 bases between. Germline V gene data show CDR1 as SGHTA and CDR2 as FQGNSA. The CDR3 region has the DNA TGTGCCAGCAGCCCGGACAGTAACTATGGCTACACCTTC. As protein: CASSPDSNYGYTF.

The chain links TRBV15 to TRBJ2-7; D unresolved. The CDR3 is 12 amino acids. The V gene lost 4 bases and the J gene lost 3 bases, with 7 bases spanning the gap. Germline assignment: CDR1 LNHNV and CDR2 YYDKDF (reference sequence). DNA for the CDR3: TGTGCCACCAGCATGGAAGGCTACGAGCAGTACTTC. Protein sequence: CATSMEGYEQYF.

The chain carries TRBV29-1 and TRBJ2-5; the match to TRBD2 covers 9 bases. The J segment lost 5 bases and the V segment lost 5 bases, leaving 12 bases of the junction unmatched. This CDR3 contains 15 residues. The germline gives CDR1 SQVTM, CDR2 ANQGSEA. The CDR3 reads CSVKRMLLAGETQYF. The CDR3, as DNA: TGCAGCGTTAAGCGAATGCTCCTAGCGGGGGAGACCCAGTACTTC.

The J gene is TRBJ1-5, the V gene TRBV30; D not certain. V lost 1 base and J lost 0, with 4 bases in between. The CDR3 spans 13 residues. In germline, CDR1 is GTSNPN, CDR2 SVGIG (reference sequence). This CDR3 is CAWSASSNQPQHF. The CDR3 bases are TGTGCCTGGAGTGCTAGTAGCAATCAGCCCCAGCATTTT.

The rearrangement joins TRBV5-8 to TRBJ2-1; D is possibly TRBD1 (5 bases). V was trimmed by 3 bases and J by 5 bases, leaving 12 bases between them. The germline CDR1 and CDR2 sequences are SGHTS and YDEGEE. The CDR3 extends over 14 amino acids. As DNA, the CDR3 is TGTGCCAGCAGCTGGGGCCCCGATGACAATGAGCAGTTCTTC. This gives the protein CASSWGPDDNEQFF.

The rearrangement uses TRBV18 and TRBJ2-3; D not resolved. Trimming removed 2 bases from V and 2 bases from J, with 11 bases in between. The CDR3 contains 15 residues. Per the germline V gene, CDR1 is KGHSH and CDR2 is LQKENI. In DNA form, the CDR3 reads TGTGCCAGCTCACCAGACAACCTGGCCACAGATACGCAGTATTTT. Its protein product is CASSPDNLATDTQYF.

In its sample, this clone was seen a few times. The chain uses TRBV10-3 and TRBJ2-1; the match to TRBD2 covers 10 bases. Germline assignment: CDR1 ENHRY and CDR2 SYGVKD. This CDR3 has 19 residues. J gave up 7 bases and V 11 bases, and 26 bases lay outside the gene matches. The DNA for the CDR3 is TGTGCCGCCCGCCGGGGAAGTCAAGCGGGAGGGCCATTGGATAATGAGCAGTTCTTC. Its protein is CAARRGSQAGGPLDNEQFF.

The V call is TRBV7-6, the J call TRBJ2-3; no reliable D call. Deletions cut 5 bases from V and 0 bases from J, with 15 bases between. Per the germline V gene, CDR1 is SGHVS and CDR2 is FNYEAQ. There are 16 residues in the CDR3. CDR3 DNA: TGTGCCAGCAGCGCAAGGATGGAGTCTAGCACAGATACGCAGTATTTT. It translates to CASSARMESSTDTQYF.

The chain has TRBV7-2 and TRBJ2-7; D is unresolved. Deletions cut 1 base from V and 1 base from J, with 11 bases between. There are 15 residues in the CDR3. Germline V gives CDR1 SGHTA, CDR2 FQGNSA. CDR3 bases: TGTGCCAGCAGCTTAGAGGCAGCCTCATCCTACGAGCAGTACTTC. This codes for CASSLEAASSYEQYF.

The CDR3 here is CASSPRGGEQFF. The CDR3 DNA is TGTGCCAGCTCACCCCGGGGGGGTGAGCAGTTCTTC. The J gene is TRBJ2-1, the V gene TRBV18; 8 positions agree with TRBD2. This CDR3 is 12 amino acids long. Germline CDR1 and CDR2: KGHSH and LQKENI. J was trimmed by 9 bases and V by 3 bases; bases with no gene match: 1.

CDR3 sequence (DNA): TGTGCCAGCAGTTTACGTGGGGTTGGGCAGCCCCAGCATTTT. This translates into CASSLRGVGQPQHF. This sequence joins TRBV28 and TRBJ1-5, with D unclear. This CDR3 has 14 residues. Germline CDR1 reads MDHEN; CDR2 reads SYDVKM. Trimming left V 2 bases short and J 7 bases short, with 12 bases between.

The rearrangement uses TRBV7-2 and TRBJ1-5, with 7 nucleotides matching TRBD1. CDR3 size: 15 residues. Germline V gene sequence: CDR1 SGHTA, CDR2 FQGNSA. Trimming removed 3 bases from V and 2 bases from J; junction bases left unmatched: 4. The CDR3 spells CASSFDRAGNQPQHF. The CDR3 bases are TGTGCCAGCAGCTTCGACAGGGCGGGCAATCAGCCCCAGCATTTT.

CDR3 amino acids: CASSPSLTSQPQHF. The CDR3, as DNA: TGTGCCAGCAGTCCGTCCCTAACCAGCCAGCCCCAGCATTTT. The genes are TRBV6-5 and TRBJ1-5; no firm D call. The CDR3 runs to 14 residues. The germline V gene encodes CDR1 MNHEY and CDR2 SVGAGI. The ends were cut back, 5 bases at V and 7 bases at J, with 15 bases in the middle.

This clone was counted a few times. The chain uses TRBV23-1 and TRBJ1-1; D is unclear. TRBV23-1 is labeled an ORF, and its function is uncertain. The CDR3 is 15 amino acids. V dropped 2 bases and J dropped 3 bases, with 13 bases sitting between them. This chain's CDR3 is CASSQGRTEYTEAFF. CDR3 sequence (DNA): TGCGCCAGCAGTCAAGGACGGACGGAGTACACTGAAGCTTTCTTT.

The chain combines TRBV18 with TRBJ2-7, with D possibly being TRBD2 (5 bases). The CDR3 runs 12 residues. Trimming cost V 6 bases and J 1 base, with 7 bases left between them. Germline V CDR1 and CDR2: KGHSH, LQKENI. Here the CDR3 reads CASSGNSYEQYF. The CDR3 region has the DNA TGTGCCAGCTCCGGGAATTCCTACGAGCAGTACTTC.

This clone showed up just a few times. The chain recombines TRBV30 with TRBJ1-3; no reliable D call. Trimming removed 0 bases at V and 1 base at J, with 4 bases between. The CDR3 covers 13 residues. Per germline, CDR1 GTSNPN and CDR2 SVGIG (reference sequence). As DNA, the CDR3 is TGTGCCTGGAGTGTACCGTCTGGAAACACCATATATTTT. As protein: CAWSVPSGNTIYF. The complete variable domain, with remaining parts taken from reference TRBV30 and TRBJ1-3, reads SQTIHQWPATLVQPVGSPLSLECTVEGTSNPNLYWYRQAAGRGLQLLFYSVGIGQISSEVPQNLSASRPQDRQFILSSKKLLLSDSGFYLCAWSVPSGNTIYFGEGSWLTVV.

CDR3 DNA: TGCGCCAGCAGCTTGGGAGGGGTTCGGCAGTACTTC. This gives the protein CASSLGGVRQYF. This sequence joins TRBV5-1 and TRBJ2-7; D is tentatively TRBD1 or TRBD2 (5 bases each). V gave up 0 bases and J gave up 9 bases, with 10 bases separating them. Looked up from germline, CDR1 is SGHRS and CDR2 is YFSETQ. The CDR3 consists of 12 residues.

This chain joins TRBV18 and TRBJ2-5, with 8 positions matching TRBD1. J gave up 0 bases and V 1 base, and 16 bases lay outside the gene matches. The germline gives CDR1 KGHSH, CDR2 LQKENI. The CDR3 spans 20 residues. The CDR3 DNA follows: TGTGCCAGCTCACCACGCGGAACCGGGACAGGTATTATGTACCAAGAGACCCAGTACTTC. Its translation is CASSPRGTGTGIMYQETQYF.

The chain links TRBV19 to TRBJ2-5; weak D call: TRBD1 (6 bases). The J call may be faulty, since TRBJ2-7 better matches the DNA end. This CDR3 is built from 13 residues. CDR1 is LNHDA and CDR2 is SQIVND in the germline V gene (reference sequence). Written as DNA, the CDR3 is TGTGCCAGTAGTATAACAGGGCCCTACGAGCAGTACTTC. Its translation is CASSITGPYEQYF.

The rearrangement joins TRBV10-1 to TRBJ1-5; 9 bases fit TRBD1. The CDR3 sequence is 16 residues long. Germline lookup yields CDR1 WNHNN and CDR2 SYGVQD (reference sequence). V lost 3 bases to trimming and J lost 3 bases; unmatched junction nucleotides: 6. CDR3 region: CASSDWTGEDNQPQHF. CDR3 DNA sequence: TGCGCCAGCAGTGACTGGACAGGGGAGGACAATCAGCCCCAGCATTTT.